This T cell receptor (beta chain) was captured in a study of blood T cell repertoires in COVID-19. Turning to the study itself: Samples of COVID-19 (acute and convalescent) were obtained from the United States, Italy and Spain.

In regard to this clone: The junction departs from the called germline gene at one end, perhaps through a read error.

Methods used by the authors: Estimation of nucleated cell counts was performed using reference gene primer amplification. The table came from immunoSEQ multiplex PCR; TCRdb's copy has only in-frame clones and leaves some out. D and trimming were read from the DNA, whereas the V and J calls and clone size are those reported in that table. The sample gives about 220,000 clones, about 86% of which show up once; approximately 3% is in the top ten. This CDR3 is 13 amino acids long. CDR1 is SGHNT and CDR2 is YYREEE in the germline V gene (reference sequence). The receptor was derived from a woman aged 25 to 39 who had recovered from COVID-19. Sequencing was carried out using peripheral blood. The rearrangement links TRBV5-4 to TRBJ1-2, with D perhaps matching TRBD1 (5 bases). The CDR3 is CASSFDRTYDYTF. In nucleotides, the CDR3 is TGTGCCAGCAGCTTCGACAGAACCTATGACTACACCTTC.